This entry features one T cell receptor beta chain sequence. The source of the sample is a study of patients and donors after allogeneic stem cell transplantation. Each CDR3 protein is one row after TCRdb ran MiXCR on the RT-PCR reads. The table records 70,000 or so distinct CDR3 sequences, less than 30% of them present only once. V was clipped by 3 bases and J by 1 base, with 12 bases between them. The CDR3 is 15 amino acids. The germline V gene encodes CDR1 KGHSH and CDR2 LQKENI. Sequencing was done on a sample of blood, either unsorted or a sorted T cell fraction (not recorded which). The TCR comes from a human donor who was either an allogeneic HSCT recipient or a stem cell or donor lymphocyte infusion donor (not recorded which). It is not recorded whose cells these are; they may come from a transplant donor. The chain uses TRBV18 and TRBJ1-1; D possibly corresponds to TRBD1 (5 bases). CDR3 loop: CASSPQQVGNTEAFF. In DNA form, the CDR3 reads TGTGCCAGCTCACCCCAACAGGTTGGGAACACTGAAGCTTTCTTT.